A single sample gave rise to the 29 T cell receptor beta chains below, sequenced in a study of regulatory T cells in long-lasting Graves disease. HTBI primers from iRepertoire and Arm-PCR of CDR3 regions yielded the TCR beta libraries. TCRdb fed the multiplex PCR reads into MiXCR, producing one record per CDR3 protein. The sample has about 460,000 distinct CDR3 sequences, 20% to 25% seen once. Sample time point: persistent/refractory GD, antithyroid drugs over 5 years with positive TRAb. Making the TCR library involved RNA that had been extracted from PBMCs. The source material was peripheral blood mononuclear cells (PBMCs), sampled when the disease was refractory, from a patient treated with antithyroid drugs. The receptors shown here come from a female donor with Graves disease.

This clonotype occurred many times. The chain combines TRBV12-3 or TRBV12-4 with TRBJ1-6; possibly TRBD1 for D (5 bases). Deletions cut 4 bases from V and 8 bases from J, with 15 bases between. This CDR3 is built from 15 residues. The CDR3 is CASSSQGGGDSPLHF. The CDR3 nucleotides read TGTGCCAGCAGTTCCCAGGGCGGCGGGGATTCACCCCTCCACTTT.

This clonotype was picked up many times. This chain uses TRBV20-1 with TRBJ2-5, with 8 bases identical to TRBD1. The CDR3 runs 13 residues. J lost 5 bases, V lost 6 bases, and 8 bases had no gene match. CDR1 DFQATT and CDR2 SNEGSKA come from the germline V gene (reference sequence). The CDR3 sequence is CSAPGQDGETQYF. The CDR3 nucleotides read TGCAGTGCCCCGGGACAGGATGGGGAGACCCAGTACTTC.

This clonotype has at least ten counts. The chain couples TRBV20-1 to TRBJ2-5; possibly TRBD2 for D (7 bases). Germline CDR1 DFQATT, CDR2 SNEGSKA (reference sequence). CDR3 size: 14 residues. Trimming cost V 8 bases and J 2 bases, with 18 bases left between them. This chain's CDR3 is CSPGRTVSQETQYF. The CDR3 coding sequence is TGCAGTCCCGGGAGGACAGTGAGTCAAGAGACCCAGTACTTC.

This clonotype was observed at least ten times. The genes are TRBV6-2 or TRBV6-3 and TRBJ2-6; TRBD1 matches 8 bases. The V gene end was trimmed by 8 bases and the J gene end by 3 bases; junction bases not matched to a gene: 9. The CDR3 spans 16 residues. Germline CDR1 reads MNHEY; CDR2 reads SVGEGT. CDR3 amino acids: CASLPDRALGANVLTF. DNA of the CDR3: TGTGCCAGCTTACCGGACAGGGCGCTTGGGGCCAACGTCCTGACTTTC.

The sample holds one count of this clonotype. The genes are TRBV14 and TRBJ1-5; no definite D call. V was clipped by 2 bases and J by 3 bases, with 14 bases between them. Germline loops: CDR1 SGHDN, CDR2 FVKESK. There are 16 residues in the CDR3. Here the CDR3 reads CASSQLVSPDNQPQHF. Here the CDR3 DNA reads TGTGCCAGCAGCCAATTGGTATCGCCCGACAATCAGCCCCAGCATTTT.

This clonotype showed up many times. This chain connects TRBV27 to TRBJ1-2; no reliable D call. CDR1 is MNHEY, CDR2 SMNVEV, per germline (reference sequence). The CDR3 sequence is 13 residues long. Between the trimmed V and J ends, which lost 0 bases and 5 bases, there was a span of 7 bases. The CDR3 DNA reads TGTGCCAGCAGTTTATCTCACCTTTATGGCTACACCTTC. This codes for CASSLSHLYGYTF.

This chain joins TRBV20-1 and TRBJ2-3; perhaps TRBD1 as D (5 bases). Germline CDR1 and CDR2: DFQATT and SNEGSKA (reference sequence). This CDR3 is built from 12 residues. V dropped 3 bases and J dropped 4 bases, with 8 bases sitting between them. CDR3 residues: CSASGQPDTQYF. The CDR3 nucleotides read TGCAGTGCTAGTGGACAACCAGATACGCAGTATTTT.

Note on this clonotype: A much larger clone sits a single nucleotide away, making a read error possible. V and J are TRBV7-2 and TRBJ2-7, with TRBD1 matching 10 bases. CDR1 and CDR2 from the germline V gene are SGHTA and FQGNSA. V shed 3 bases, J shed 2 bases, and the junction held 4 bases outside the gene matches. The CDR3 spans 15 residues. CDR3 sequence: CTSSFSGQGTYEQYF. CDR3 coding DNA: TGTACCAGCAGCTTTTCGGGACAGGGGACCTACGAGCAGTACTTC.

This clonotype came up many times. This chain joins TRBV2 and TRBJ1-5, with D possibly matching TRBD1 (6 bases). From germline, CDR1 is SNHLY and CDR2 FYNNEI. The CDR3 runs to 15 residues. V was clipped by 0 bases and J by 4 bases, with 10 bases between them. CDR3 in amino acids: CASSEAWDINQPQHF. The CDR3 DNA sequence: TGTGCCAGCAGTGAAGCCTGGGACATAAATCAGCCCCAGCATTTT.

This chain links TRBV30 with TRBJ1-5; 7 bases match TRBD1. V was clipped by 4 bases and J by 7 bases; unmatched bases: 7. The CDR3 has 13 amino acids. The germline CDR1 and CDR2 sequences are GTSNPN and SVGIG (reference sequence). The CDR3 here is CAWTTGADQPQHF. The CDR3 DNA follows: TGTGCCTGGACTACAGGGGCCGACCAGCCCCAGCATTTT.

This clonotype has a count of ten or more. The V gene is TRBV7-2, the J gene TRBJ2-5; D not certain. Germline CDR1 and CDR2: SGHTA and FQGNSA. Trimming stripped 1 base from V and 5 bases from J, with 8 bases between. The CDR3 spans 13 residues. Written as DNA, the CDR3 is TGTGCCAGCAGCTTAGGATCTTACGAGACCCAGTACTTC. Its protein product is CASSLGSYETQYF. Using reference TRBV7-2 and TRBJ2-5 for the parts outside the CDR3, the full variable domain is GAGVSQSPSNKVTEKGKDVELRCDPISGHTALYWYRQSLGQGLEFLIYFQGNSAPDKSGLPSDRFSAERTGGSVSTLTIQRTQQEDSAVYLCASSLGSYETQYFGPGTRLLVL.

In its sample, this clonotype was seen a few times. The chain recombines TRBV7-2 with TRBJ2-7; 16 bases map to TRBD2. Trimming at V came to 0 bases and at J to 6 bases, leaving 8 bases not matched to a gene. Per the germline V gene, CDR1 is SGHTA and CDR2 is FQGNSA. The CDR3 is 18 residues long. The CDR3 nucleotides read TGTGCCAGCAGCTTAGCGGGACTAGCGGGAGGGCCAAGAGGCGAGCAGTACTTC. Protein sequence: CASSLAGLAGGPRGEQYF.

This chain uses TRBV5-1 with TRBJ1-2, with a possible D match to TRBD1 (5 bases). In germline, CDR1 is SGHRS, CDR2 YFSETQ. This CDR3 region has 13 residues. Trimming removed 4 bases at V and 6 bases at J, with 13 bases between. The CDR3 reads CASSPAPGHGYTF. The CDR3 DNA is TGCGCCAGCAGCCCTGCCCCGGGGCATGGCTACACCTTC.

This clonotype came up many times. The chain links TRBV6-5 to TRBJ2-6; 11 positions agree with TRBD1. J lost 0 bases, V lost 2 bases, and 6 bases had no gene match. The germline V gene encodes CDR1 MNHEY and CDR2 SVGAGI. The CDR3 extends over 19 amino acids. The CDR3 reads CASSYRLGQGVSGANVLTF. CDR3 nucleotides: TGTGCCAGCAGTTACAGATTGGGACAGGGGGTCTCTGGGGCCAACGTCCTGACTTTC.

The table lists this clonotype with a few counts. This sequence joins TRBV10-3 and TRBJ1-5; a possible D gene is TRBD1 (5 bases). The germline CDR1 and CDR2 sequences are ENHRY and SYGVKD. Trimming removed 6 bases at V and 7 bases at J, with 13 bases between. The CDR3 consists of 13 residues. The DNA for the CDR3 is TGTGCCATCAGAGGCAGGGTGGACCAGCCCCAGCATTTT. Translated, it gives CAIRGRVDQPQHF.

The chain employs TRBV6-2 or TRBV6-3 and TRBJ1-4; possibly TRBD1 for D (5 bases). Germline CDR1 is MNHEY and CDR2 is SVGEGT. The CDR3 extends over 14 amino acids. V was cut by 7 bases and J by 7 bases, with 16 bases left in between. The chain's CDR3 is CASTDAGLGEKLFF. The CDR3 DNA is TGTGCCAGCACCGACGCAGGGCTTGGTGAAAAACTGTTTTTT.

The sample holds many counts of this clonotype. This chain uses TRBV28 with TRBJ2-7, with 7 bases fitting TRBD1. V lost 3 bases to trimming and J lost 4 bases; unmatched junction nucleotides: 6. Per the germline V gene, CDR1 is MDHEN and CDR2 is SYDVKM. The CDR3 length is 14 residues. The CDR3 DNA reads as TGTGCCAGCAGTTTGGACCAGGGGGAATACGAGCAGTACTTC. It encodes CASSLDQGEYEQYF. The full variable domain, completed using reference TRBV28 and TRBJ2-7, is DVKVTQSSRYLVKRTGEKVFLECVQDMDHENMFWYRQDPGLGLRLIYFSYDVKMKEKGDIPEGYSVSREKKERFSLILESASTNQTSMYLCASSLDQGEYEQYFGPGTRLTVT.

This clonotype has a count of ten or more. V and J are TRBV12-5 and TRBJ1-4, with 9 positions matching TRBD1. The CDR3 has 16 amino acids. J lost 3 bases, V lost 5 bases, and 7 bases had no gene match. Germline V gene sequence: CDR1 LGHNT, CDR2 FRNRAP. The CDR3 here is CASGSRDRDPNEKLFF. The CDR3 DNA follows: TGTGCTAGTGGTAGCCGGGACAGGGACCCTAATGAAAAACTGTTTTTT. Based on the CDR3 plus reference TRBV12-5 and TRBJ1-4, the full variable domain is DARVTQTPRHKVTEMGQEVTMRCQPILGHNTVFWYRQTMMQGLELLAYFRNRAPLDDSGMPKDRFSAEMPDATLATLKIQPSEPRDSAVYFCASGSRDRDPNEKLFFGSGTQLSVL.

About this clonotype: Possible read error: a much larger clone is one base away. The chain joins TRBV12-3 or TRBV12-4 to TRBJ2-5, with 7 bases lining up with TRBD1. The CDR3 has 15 residues. Trimming cost V 8 bases and J 1 base; bases outside gene matches: 10. The CDR3 bases are TGTGCCAGCTGCCGGGACAGAGCTAGCCAAGAGACCCAGTACTTC. Protein: CASCRDRASQETQYF.

This clonotype showed up many times. The CDR3 is CASSLELAENIQYF. The CDR3 region has the DNA TGTGCCAGCAGCTTAGAACTAGCGGAAAACATTCAGTACTTC. This chain uses TRBV11-2 with TRBJ2-4; 8 nucleotides agree with TRBD2. J lost 5 bases, V lost 0 bases, and 0 bases had no gene match. Germline-derived CDR1 and CDR2 are SGHAT and FQNNGV. The CDR3 spans 14 residues.

This clonotype was counted ten times or more. The J gene is TRBJ2-7, the V gene TRBV7-9; no clear D gene. The germline V gene encodes CDR1 SEHNR and CDR2 FQNEAQ (reference sequence). The V end lost 5 bases, the J end lost 6 bases, and 14 bases lay between the germline ends. The CDR3 covers 13 residues. CDR3 in amino acids: CASSVGPTSEQYF. The CDR3 nucleotides are TGTGCCAGCAGCGTAGGACCTACCTCCGAGCAGTACTTC.

This chain connects TRBV7-9 to TRBJ2-2; TRBD1 might be the D (5 bases). In germline, CDR1 is SEHNR, CDR2 FQNEAQ (reference sequence). The CDR3 has 17 amino acids. V was trimmed by 1 base and J by 0 bases, leaving 12 bases between them. The CDR3 nucleotides are TGTGCCAGCAGCTTAGGAGCAGGGATTTCGAACACCGGGGAGCTGTTTTTT. Amino acids: CASSLGAGISNTGELFF.

A word on this clonotype: A much larger clonotype is one base distant, so this may be a read error. The genes are TRBV28 and TRBJ2-7; no firm D call. V lost 5 bases and J 0 bases, leaving 5 bases between the germline ends. This CDR3 comprises 12 residues. Germline V CDR1 and CDR2: MDHEN, SYDVKM. DNA for the CDR3: TGTGCCAGCAGTCCCATCTCCTACGAGCAGTACTTC. This codes for CASSPISYEQYF.

The V call is TRBV4-1, the J call TRBJ2-2; TRBD2 matches at 10 bases. Germline CDR1 MGHRA, CDR2 YSYEKL. The trim removed 4 bases at V and 3 bases at J, leaving 8 bases unmatched. The CDR3 sequence is 17 residues long. The CDR3 region is CASSRPGLALYTGELFF. Written as DNA, the CDR3 is TGCGCCAGCAGCCGACCGGGACTAGCGTTATACACCGGGGAGCTGTTTTTT.

The V call is TRBV20-1, the J call TRBJ1-2; a possible D gene is TRBD1 (5 bases). The V and J ends lost 4 bases and 5 bases respectively, with 20 bases between them. This CDR3 has 15 amino acids. The germline V gene encodes CDR1 DFQATT and CDR2 SNEGSKA (reference sequence). For the CDR3, the DNA is TGCAGTGCTACCCAGCGGGGGAATACGGTTTATGGCTACACCTTC. Translation: CSATQRGNTVYGYTF.

This clonotype was picked up a small number of times. This chain uses TRBV20-1 with TRBJ2-7, with 12 nucleotides matching TRBD2. The CDR3 length is 14 residues. J lost 3 bases, V lost 6 bases, and 6 bases had no gene match. The germline CDR1 and CDR2 sequences are DFQATT and SNEGSKA (reference sequence). The CDR3 sequence: CSARTSGALYEQYF. CDR3 bases: TGCAGTGCCAGGACTAGCGGGGCCCTCTACGAGCAGTACTTC.

As regards this clonotype: A much larger clone lies one base from this, so it may be a read error. This chain uses TRBV15 with TRBJ2-2, with 9 bases identical to TRBD2. The germline gives CDR1 LNHNV, CDR2 YYDKDF (reference sequence). This CDR3 contains 17 residues. The CDR3 loop reads CATSRDRASGATGELVF. CDR3 in DNA: TGTGCCACCAGCAGAGATCGAGCTAGCGGGGCCACCGGGGAGCTGGTTTTT. Full variable domain (rest looked up from reference TRBV15 and TRBJ2-2): DAMVIQNPRYQVTQFGKPVTLSCSQTLNHNVMYWYQQKSSQAPKLLFHYYDKDFNNEADTPDNFQSRRPNTSFCFLDIRSPGLGDTAMYLCATSRDRASGATGELVFGEGSRLTVL.

The rearrangement links TRBV5-1 to TRBJ1-1, with D tentatively TRBD1 (6 bases). Germline assignment: CDR1 SGHRS and CDR2 YFSETQ. Trimming pared 5 bases from V and 0 bases from J, leaving 17 bases between. The CDR3 spans 16 residues. For the CDR3, the DNA is TGCGCCAGCAGGTCCAGGGACACTAGGATGAACACTGAAGCTTTCTTT. This encodes CASRSRDTRMNTEAFF.

This clonotype was seen a few times. The rearrangement joins TRBV9 to TRBJ1-2; D is possibly TRBD1 (5 bases). Germline loops: CDR1 SGDLS, CDR2 YYNGEE. Trimming cost V 2 bases and J 8 bases, with 16 bases left between them. CDR3 length: 14 residues. The CDR3 reads CASSVTSQGGGYTF. Here the CDR3 DNA reads TGTGCCAGCAGCGTCACCTCGCAGGGTGGAGGCTACACCTTC.